Listed here are 18 T cell receptor beta chains from one sample, sequenced in a study of beta chain features in type 1 diabetes. The study, taken as a whole, reports: Type 1 diabetes patients had moderately but significantly shorter TCRB CDR3s in all four CD4+ subsets.

The isolated RNA, all of it, was reverse transcribed, so expressed TCRB transcripts were what got sequenced. Generated by immunoSEQ multiplex PCR, the TCRdb table keeps only in-frame clones and is missing some. The sample contains some 640,000 clones, more than 12% of which appear only once. These receptors are not linked to any known antigen. Sequenced input: naive CD4+ T cells from blood. The source of these receptors is a young man with type 1 diabetes.

This clone was seen a few times. The chain is built from TRBV28 and TRBJ2-7; 8 bases agree with TRBD1. The junction had 11 bases not matched to a gene; V was cut back by 8 bases and J by 2 bases. Germline V gene sequence: CDR1 MDHEN, CDR2 SYDVKM. The CDR3 is made up of 15 amino acids. CDR3 loop: CASSPRDRYTYEQYF. The CDR3 DNA follows: TGTGCCAGCTCTCCCCGGGACAGGTATACCTACGAGCAGTACTTC.

J is TRBJ2-1 and V is TRBV18; a possible D gene is TRBD2 (5 bases). The CDR3 loop spans 14 amino acids. V shed 5 bases and J shed 15 bases, with 23 bases lying between them. Germline lookup yields CDR1 KGHSH and CDR2 LQKENI. CDR3 nucleotide sequence: TGTGCCAGCTCATCTATCCGGGGTTCATATGGTCGGTTCTTC. Translation gives CASSSIRGSYGRFF. The full variable domain, rest sourced from reference TRBV18 and TRBJ2-1, is NAGVMQNPRHLVRRRGQEARLRCSPMKGHSHVYWYRQLPEEGLKFMVYLQKENIIDESGMPKERFSAEFPKEGPSILRIQQVVRGDSAAYFCASSSIRGSYGRFFGPGTRLTVL.

This clone has more than one count but fewer than ten. The V call is TRBV7-2, the J call TRBJ1-5; 8 bases agree with TRBD1. The CDR3 runs to 13 residues. Germline loops: CDR1 SGHTA, CDR2 FQGNSA. V was clipped by 4 bases and J by 4 bases; unmatched bases: 0. The CDR3 nucleotides are TGTGCCAGCAGCTACAGGGGGAATCAGCCCCAGCATTTT. Amino acids: CASSYRGNQPQHF.

J is TRBJ2-3 and V is TRBV5-4; D ambiguous. V dropped 2 bases and J dropped 5 bases, with 3 bases sitting between them. The CDR3 runs 11 residues. Germline loops: CDR1 SGHNT, CDR2 YYREEE (reference sequence). The CDR3 DNA reads TGTGCCAGCAGCTTACAAGATACGCAGTATTTT. Translated, it gives CASSLQDTQYF. Looking up the rest from reference TRBV5-4 and TRBJ2-3 gives the full variable domain: ETGVTQSPTHLIKTRGQQVTLRCSSQSGHNTVSWYQQALGQGPQFIFQYYREEENGRGNFPPRFSGLQFPNYSSELNVNALELDDSALYLCASSLQDTQYFGPGTRLTVL.

The sample holds a few counts of this clone. The chain recombines TRBV5-4 with TRBJ2-5, with 9 bases identical to TRBD1. The CDR3 has 16 residues. J lost 5 bases, V lost 1 base, and 9 bases had no gene match. From germline, CDR1 is SGHNT and CDR2 YYREEE (reference sequence). The CDR3: CASSLQGTGTSETQYF. CDR3 DNA: TGTGCCAGCAGCTTGCAAGGGACAGGGACGTCGGAGACCCAGTACTTC.

This sequence joins TRBV10-3 and TRBJ2-7; TRBD1 or TRBD2 may be the D gene (5 bases each). This CDR3 is built from 15 residues. V lost 0 bases and J lost 5, with 14 bases in between. CDR1 is ENHRY, CDR2 SYGVKD, per germline. The CDR3 loop is CAISESNPGSNEQYF. The CDR3 DNA sequence: TGTGCCATCAGTGAGTCGAACCCAGGGAGCAACGAGCAGTACTTC.

The chain carries TRBV30 and TRBJ1-2; unclear D gene. CDR1 and CDR2 (germline): GTSNPN, SVGIG (reference sequence). This CDR3 contains 13 residues. Trimming removed 4 bases at V and 0 bases at J, with 9 bases between. The CDR3 DNA reads TGTGCCTGGAACATGGGCACTAACTATGGCTACACCTTC. Translating it yields CAWNMGTNYGYTF.

The chain employs TRBV19 and TRBJ1-5, with D possibly being TRBD1 (6 bases). The CDR3 totals 15 residues. Germline V lookup: CDR1 LNHDA, CDR2 SQIVND (reference sequence). The V end lost 4 bases, the J end lost 8 bases, and 18 bases lay between the germline ends. Here the CDR3 reads CASSTTGLGREPQHF. CDR3 sequence (DNA): TGTGCCAGTAGTACAACAGGGCTCGGACGGGAGCCCCAGCATTTT.

This clone was seen only a few times. V and J are TRBV6-1 and TRBJ1-2, with D perhaps TRBD1 (5 bases). Germline assignment: CDR1 MNHNS and CDR2 SASEGT. This CDR3 comprises 14 residues. V was cut by 6 bases and J by 4 bases, with 15 bases left in between. The CDR3 bases are TGTGCCAGCAGGGCGCCGACAGTTACCTATGGCTACACCTTC. It encodes CASRAPTVTYGYTF.

The J gene is TRBJ1-2, the V gene TRBV30, with D possibly matching TRBD1 (6 bases). The CDR3 consists of 18 residues. Germline-derived CDR1 and CDR2 are GTSNPN and SVGIG (reference sequence). Trimming shortened V by 5 bases and J by 3 bases, and 28 bases separated the two germline ends. The CDR3 here is CAWRRGGDDRQQYYGYTF. In DNA form, the CDR3 reads TGTGCCTGGCGCCGGGGGGGGGACGACAGGCAGCAATACTATGGCTACACCTTC.

This clone was counted between two and nine times. V is TRBV5-1 and J is TRBJ1-1; 8 nucleotides agree with TRBD1. The CDR3 contains 18 residues. Trimming removed 0 bases from V and 4 bases from J; junction bases left unmatched: 14. Germline V gene sequence: CDR1 SGHRS, CDR2 YFSETQ. The DNA of the CDR3 is TGCGCCAGCAGCTTGGACCTCCGACAGGGGTATTCGGGCACTGAAGCTTTCTTT. It translates to CASSLDLRQGYSGTEAFF.

CDR3: CASTSGTHGYTF. CDR3 DNA: TGTGCCAGCACCTCCGGGACACATGGCTACACCTTC. The gene calls are TRBV7-2 and TRBJ1-2; D is perhaps TRBD1 (6 bases). Germline CDR1 SGHTA, CDR2 FQGNSA. The CDR3 loop spans 12 amino acids. V lost 7 bases and J 6 bases, leaving 12 bases between the germline ends.

The rearrangement uses TRBV15 and TRBJ1-1; no definite D call. This CDR3 is 13 amino acids long. The germline V gene has CDR1 LNHNV and CDR2 YYDKDF (reference sequence). V lost 5 bases, J lost 6 bases, and 13 bases lay in between. The CDR3 spells CATSLLWRAEAFF. The CDR3 bases are TGTGCCACCAGCCTCCTATGGCGGGCTGAAGCTTTCTTT.

The V and J genes are TRBV9 and TRBJ2-5; 7 nucleotides agree with TRBD1. The germline V gene has CDR1 SGDLS and CDR2 YYNGEE. The CDR3 runs 14 residues. Trimming at V came to 0 bases and at J to 1 base, leaving 0 bases not matched to a gene. CDR3 coding DNA: TGTGCCAGCAGCGTAGACAGGGGCCAAGAGACCCAGTACTTC. Its translation is CASSVDRGQETQYF.

The chain is built from TRBV28 and TRBJ1-5, with TRBD1 matching over 9 bases. The germline gives CDR1 MDHEN, CDR2 SYDVKM. The CDR3 is 17 amino acids. Trimming at V came to 1 base and at J to 9 bases, leaving 13 bases not matched to a gene. CDR3 sequence (DNA): TGTGCCAGCAGTTTATTGGGGACAGGGTCCCCCAATTGGCCCCAGCATTTT. It encodes CASSLLGTGSPNWPQHF.

This clone was picked up a small number of times. V usage is TRBV10-3 and J usage is TRBJ1-3, with D tentatively TRBD1 (5 bases). CDR3 length: 15 residues. V was clipped by 0 bases and J by 9 bases, with 15 bases between them. CDR1 ENHRY and CDR2 SYGVKD come from the germline V gene. The CDR3 loop reads CAISESGVSLSTIYF. The CDR3 DNA reads TGTGCCATCAGTGAGTCGGGGGTCTCCTTAAGCACCATATATTTT.

This clone showed up just a few times. J is TRBJ2-3 and V is TRBV18, with D perhaps TRBD1 or TRBD2 (5 bases each). V was trimmed by 3 bases and J by 0 bases, leaving 13 bases between them. The CDR3 spans 16 residues. Germline assignment: CDR1 KGHSH and CDR2 LQKENI. The CDR3 is CASSPRRDPSTDTQYF. As DNA, the CDR3 is TGTGCCAGCTCACCCCGCCGGGACCCCAGCACAGATACGCAGTATTTT.

A few counts support this clone. V usage is TRBV7-2 and J usage is TRBJ1-1, with unresolved D. Per germline, CDR1 SGHTA and CDR2 FQGNSA. This CDR3 comprises 13 residues. The ends were cut back, 5 bases at V and 1 base at J, with 8 bases in the middle. The CDR3 protein is CASSKTRNTEAFF. The CDR3 bases are TGTGCCAGCAGCAAAACACGGAACACTGAAGCTTTCTTT. Full variable domain (rest looked up from reference TRBV7-2 and TRBJ1-1): GAGVSQSPSNKVTEKGKDVELRCDPISGHTALYWYRQSLGQGLEFLIYFQGNSAPDKSGLPSDRFSAERTGGSVSTLTIQRTQQEDSAVYLCASSKTRNTEAFFGQGTRLTVV.